Below, 27 T cell receptor beta chains from the same sample are listed, as sequenced in a study of shared clonotypes between healthy human individuals. The assay was immunoSEQ multiplex PCR, and TCRdb's table has in-frame clones only and misses some. The sample includes over a million clones, approximately 80% of them seen just once. The sequenced sample consisted of memory CD4+ T cells from PBMCs. Stated subset: CD45RA-negative fraction. Source of these receptors: a man aged 18 to 30 in good health. Some clones in this sample may be carry-over from other donors' samples.

A note on this clone: A single base is all that separates this from a far larger clone, so a read error is likely. The sample has other DNA sequences that encode this CDR3 too. This chain uses TRBV30 with TRBJ1-5; D is unclear. CDR1 is GTSNPN, CDR2 SVGIG, per germline (reference sequence). This CDR3 region has 12 residues. The CDR3 DNA follows: TGTGCCTGGAGCGGAAGCAACCAGCCCCAGCATTTT. This sequence encodes CAWSGSNQPQHF.

This clone has ten or more counts. Other DNA sequences in the same sample also yield this CDR3. The V gene is TRBV5-1, the J gene TRBJ1-1; D might be TRBD1 (6 bases). V was shortened by 3 bases and J by 4 bases, with 10 bases between the two germline ends. Germline V CDR1 and CDR2: SGHRS, YFSETQ. This CDR3 comprises 13 residues. The CDR3 sequence: CASSSRGGTEAFF. The CDR3 region has the DNA TGCGCCAGCAGCTCCCGAGGGGGCACTGAAGCTTTCTTT.

The chain is built from TRBV7-9 and TRBJ2-7; either TRBD1 or TRBD2 may fit D (5 bases each). Trimming left V 4 bases short and J 9 bases short, with 16 bases between. CDR1 is SEHNR, CDR2 FQNEAQ, per germline (reference sequence). This CDR3 comprises 13 residues. CDR3 region: CASSSGNTGRQYF. CDR3 nucleotide sequence: TGTGCCAGCAGCTCTGGTAACACGGGACGGCAGTACTTC.

This clone has more than one count but fewer than ten. The V call is TRBV30, the J call TRBJ1-1; D not resolved. Germline CDR1 is GTSNPN and CDR2 is SVGIG (reference sequence). This CDR3 has 12 residues. Trimming pared 3 bases from V and 10 bases from J, leaving 15 bases between. The CDR3 loop is CAWRVGPSAAFF. CDR3 bases: TGTGCCTGGAGGGTGGGCCCTTCTGCAGCTTTCTTT.

The rearrangement links TRBV5-1 to TRBJ2-1; 8 positions match TRBD1. This CDR3 comprises 16 residues. J gave up 7 bases and V 0 bases, and 9 bases lay outside the gene matches. Germline lookup yields CDR1 SGHRS and CDR2 YFSETQ. The CDR3 region has the DNA TGCGCCAGCAGCTTGGGGGTCAGGGGGCGTCGGAATGAGCAGTTCTTC. It encodes CASSLGVRGRRNEQFF.

Points on this clone: Other nucleotide sequences from this sample produce the same CDR3. The chain has TRBV2 and TRBJ1-1; D gene uncertain. The CDR3 runs 13 residues. Germline CDR1 SNHLY, CDR2 FYNNEI. V was shortened by 1 base and J by 5 bases, with 8 bases between the two germline ends. Written as DNA, the CDR3 is TGTGCCAGCAGTGAAGGTCGGGGAACTGAAGCTTTCTTT. This sequence encodes CASSEGRGTEAFF.

This CDR3 reads CASSPSRARGTQYF. CDR3 bases: TGTGCCAGCAGCCCGTCGCGGGCCCGGGGGACGCAGTATTTT. The chain uses TRBV11-2 and TRBJ2-3; D may be TRBD2 (6 bases). V lost 5 bases and J lost 9, with 18 bases in between. Germline V gives CDR1 SGHAT, CDR2 FQNNGV. There are 14 residues in the CDR3.

This clone occurred once. The CDR3 sequence is CASKTGADTQYF. The DNA for the CDR3 is TGTGCCAGCAAAACGGGGGCAGATACGCAGTATTTT. The chain uses TRBV5-4 and TRBJ2-3; D is possibly TRBD2 (6 bases). The germline gives CDR1 SGHNT, CDR2 YYREEE (reference sequence). V lost 6 bases, J lost 4 bases, and 9 bases lay in between. The CDR3 covers 12 residues.

A word on this clone: The same CDR3 also results from other DNA sequences found in this sample. J is TRBJ2-2 and V is TRBV5-1, with TRBD2 as a possible D gene (7 bases). V lost 0 bases, J lost 4 bases, and 13 bases lay in between. CDR3 size: 16 residues. Per the germline V gene, CDR1 is SGHRS and CDR2 is YFSETQ. The CDR3: CASSLAGGAGTGELFF. CDR3 in DNA: TGCGCCAGCAGCTTGGCGGGGGGCGCGGGCACCGGGGAGCTGTTTTTT.

CDR3 in amino acids: CSVEVGLVRGYTF. The DNA for the CDR3 is TGCAGCGTTGAAGTCGGCCTCGTGCGGGGCTACACCTTC. The chain links TRBV29-1 to TRBJ1-2, with no clear D. The CDR3 loop spans 13 amino acids. Trimming pared 1 base from V and 8 bases from J, leaving 14 bases between. Germline V lookup: CDR1 SQVTM, CDR2 ANQGSEA.

V gene TRBV7-6 combines with J gene TRBJ2-7, with 8 bases identical to TRBD1. Germline CDR1 reads SGHVS; CDR2 reads FNYEAQ. Trimming removed 10 bases from V and 3 bases from J; junction bases left unmatched: 17. The CDR3 totals 16 residues. The chain's CDR3 is CATTPPLGTGDYEQYF. The DNA of the CDR3 is TGTGCCACAACACCGCCCCTAGGGACAGGCGACTACGAGCAGTACTTC.

The chain recombines TRBV28 with TRBJ1-1; possible D gene TRBD1, 6 bases. V lost 5 bases to trimming and J lost 3 bases, with 16 bases between them. The CDR3 contains 15 residues. Germline V gene sequence: CDR1 MDHEN, CDR2 SYDVKM. The CDR3, as DNA: TGTGCCAGCAGTCCGGGGGGGGCGAGGGACACTGAAGCTTTCTTT. Its translation is CASSPGGARDTEAFF.

This chain joins TRBV11-2 and TRBJ2-7; D tentatively fits TRBD1 or TRBD2 (5 bases each). The germline V gene encodes CDR1 SGHAT and CDR2 FQNNGV. The CDR3 extends over 14 amino acids. V was pared by 3 bases and J by 7 bases, with 16 bases between. This chain's CDR3 is CASSFPLRAGEQYF. The CDR3 coding sequence is TGTGCCAGCAGCTTTCCGCTGCGGGCAGGGGAGCAGTACTTC.

This clone was seen only a few times. The chain couples TRBV30 to TRBJ1-5; D remains unclear. The germline V gene has CDR1 GTSNPN and CDR2 SVGIG (reference sequence). V was shortened by 0 bases and J by 3 bases, with 9 bases between the two germline ends. CDR3 length: 14 residues. The CDR3 region has the DNA TGTGCCTGGAGTGTATTAGCGGACAATCAGCCCCAGCATTTT. This codes for CAWSVLADNQPQHF.

The J gene is TRBJ1-1, the V gene TRBV29-1, with TRBD1 as a possible D gene (6 bases). Germline CDR1 and CDR2: SQVTM and ANQGSEA. The CDR3 extends over 14 amino acids. The V gene lost 3 bases and the J gene lost 4 bases, with 15 bases spanning the gap. CDR3 bases: TGCAGCGTTGAGGTTCAGGGGAGGGGCACTGAAGCTTTCTTT. It encodes CSVEVQGRGTEAFF.

This chain links TRBV7-9 with TRBJ2-5, with D tentatively TRBD2 (6 bases). Germline V gene data show CDR1 as SEHNR and CDR2 as FQNEAQ (reference sequence). Trimming took off 3 bases at V and 9 bases at J, with 17 bases between the two ends. The CDR3 has 14 residues. The CDR3 spells CASSFDRGGVPQYF. The CDR3 coding sequence is TGTGCCAGCAGCTTCGACCGCGGAGGGGTTCCCCAGTACTTC. Variable domain in full (rest from reference TRBV7-9 and TRBJ2-5): DTGVSQNPRHKITKRGQNVTFRCDPISEHNRLYWYRQTLGQGPEFLTYFQNEAQLEKSRLLSDRFSAERPKGSFSTLEIQRTEQGDSAMYLCASSFDRGGVPQYFGPGTRLLVL.

This chain joins TRBV7-2 and TRBJ2-5; D possibly corresponds to TRBD1 (6 bases). CDR1 and CDR2 (germline): SGHTA, FQGNSA. The CDR3 covers 13 residues. Between the trimmed V and J ends, which lost 5 bases and 3 bases, there was a span of 10 bases. The CDR3 loop reads CASSRQVEETQYF. CDR3 sequence (DNA): TGTGCCAGCAGCAGACAGGTGGAAGAGACCCAGTACTTC.

This chain connects TRBV10-3 to TRBJ1-1, with a weak D call TRBD1 (6 bases). Trimming cost V 10 bases and J 3 bases, with 15 bases left between them. This CDR3 has 13 amino acids. Germline V CDR1 and CDR2: ENHRY, SYGVKD. The CDR3 reads CATRPGADTEAFF. CDR3 nucleotide sequence: TGTGCCACTCGCCCAGGGGCAGACACTGAAGCTTTCTTT.

The V call is TRBV9, the J call TRBJ2-2; 9 positions agree with TRBD1. CDR3 length equals 17 residues. The V gene end was trimmed by 4 bases and the J gene end by 4 bases; junction bases not matched to a gene: 11. Germline lookup yields CDR1 SGDLS and CDR2 YYNGEE. DNA for the CDR3: TGTGCCAGCAGCCCGACGGGACAGGGTGGCTTCACCGGGGAGCTGTTTTTT. This translates into CASSPTGQGGFTGELFF.

The V call is TRBV28, the J call TRBJ1-2; D is undetermined. The CDR3 runs 15 residues. Germline V CDR1 and CDR2: MDHEN, SYDVKM. The V end was cut by 4 bases, the J end by 0 bases, with 12 bases between. CDR3 in DNA: TGTGCCAGCAGTTCCCGCCCAGTTACTAACTATGGCTACACCTTC. Translating it yields CASSSRPVTNYGYTF.

This chain links TRBV18 with TRBJ2-7; TRBD1 might be the D (6 bases). The V end lost 2 bases, the J end lost 6 bases, and 11 bases lay between the germline ends. This CDR3 is built from 13 residues. CDR1 is KGHSH, CDR2 LQKENI, per germline. This chain's CDR3 is CASSPITGREQYF. The CDR3 bases are TGTGCCAGCTCACCAATCACAGGGCGCGAGCAGTACTTC.

The chain recombines TRBV9 with TRBJ2-2; 7 nucleotides agree with TRBD1. Losses at the gene ends were 2 bases for V and 7 bases for J; bases not matched to a gene: 2. The CDR3 consists of 13 residues. Germline V gene sequence: CDR1 SGDLS, CDR2 YYNGEE. CDR3 DNA sequence: TGTGCCAGCAGCGTGACAGGGATCGGGGAGCTGTTTTTT. Encoded protein: CASSVTGIGELFF.

V gene TRBV7-6 combines with J gene TRBJ2-2; D possibly corresponds to TRBD1 (7 bases). CDR1 and CDR2 from the germline V gene are SGHVS and FNYEAQ. The V end was cut by 0 bases, the J end by 3 bases, with 8 bases between. The length of the CDR3 is 15 residues. CDR3 DNA sequence: TGTGCCAGCAGCTTAGCCAGGGGGGACACCGGGGAGCTGTTTTTT. This encodes CASSLARGDTGELFF.

This clone was observed a handful of times. This sequence joins TRBV28 and TRBJ2-5; TRBD2 agrees at 10 bases. Per the germline V gene, CDR1 is MDHEN and CDR2 is SYDVKM. The CDR3 is 16 residues long. The junction had 11 bases not matched to a gene; V was cut back by 4 bases and J by 6 bases. CDR3 bases: TGTGCCAGCAGTTCATCCGTAGCGGGGGGATTGAAGACCCAGTACTTC. Translation: CASSSSVAGGLKTQYF.

The V call is TRBV2, the J call TRBJ2-5; 11 positions match TRBD2. CDR1 is SNHLY, CDR2 FYNNEI, per germline. The CDR3 is 15 amino acids. V trimming: 2 bases; J trimming: 5 bases; junction bases outside the gene matches: 4. CDR3 sequence reads: CASSELAGGGETQYF. In nucleotides, the CDR3 is TGTGCCAGCAGTGAATTAGCGGGAGGGGGGGAGACCCAGTACTTC. Full variable domain (missing parts from reference TRBV2 and TRBJ2-5): EPEVTQTPSHQVTQMGQEVILRCVPISNHLYFYWYRQILGQKVEFLVSFYNNEISEKSEIFDDQFSVERPDGSNFTLKIRSTKLEDSAMYFCASSELAGGGETQYFGPGTRLLVL.

The chain joins TRBV30 to TRBJ2-3; tentative D call: TRBD1 (5 bases). This CDR3 is 15 amino acids long. Germline lookup yields CDR1 GTSNPN and CDR2 SVGIG (reference sequence). Deletions cut 1 base from V and 3 bases from J, with 14 bases between. In nucleotides, the CDR3 is TGTGCCTGGAGTGCCGGACACCCCGGGACAGATACGCAGTATTTT. It is translated as CAWSAGHPGTDTQYF.

About this clone itself: The identical CDR3 is also encoded by other nucleotide sequences in the sample. The V and J genes are TRBV19 and TRBJ1-2; no definite D call. The V and J ends lost 3 bases and 0 bases respectively, with 8 bases between them. The CDR3 consists of 14 residues. The germline V gene has CDR1 LNHDA and CDR2 SQIVND (reference sequence). CDR3 amino acids: CASSIGGSNYGYTF. CDR3 DNA: TGTGCCAGTAGTATTGGTGGATCTAACTATGGCTACACCTTC.